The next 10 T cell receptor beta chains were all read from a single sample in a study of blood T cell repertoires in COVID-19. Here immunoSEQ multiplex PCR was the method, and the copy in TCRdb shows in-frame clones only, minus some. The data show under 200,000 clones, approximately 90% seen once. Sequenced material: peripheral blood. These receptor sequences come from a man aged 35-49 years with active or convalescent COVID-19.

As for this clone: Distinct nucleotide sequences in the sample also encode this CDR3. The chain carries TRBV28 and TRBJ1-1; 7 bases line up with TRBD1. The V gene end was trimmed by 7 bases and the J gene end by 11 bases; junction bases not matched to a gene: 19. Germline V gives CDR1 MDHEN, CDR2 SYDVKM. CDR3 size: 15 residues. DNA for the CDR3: TGTGCCAGCATTCAAACACAGGGGCTCTTGAGATATGCTTTCTTT. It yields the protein CASIQTQGLLRYAFF.

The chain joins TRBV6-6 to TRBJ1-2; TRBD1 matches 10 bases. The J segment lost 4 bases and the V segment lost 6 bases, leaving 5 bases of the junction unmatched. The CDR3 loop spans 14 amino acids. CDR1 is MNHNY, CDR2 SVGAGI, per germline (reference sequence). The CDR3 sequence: CASRGTGEGYGYTF. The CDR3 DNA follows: TGTGCCAGCAGAGGGACAGGGGAGGGCTATGGCTACACCTTC.

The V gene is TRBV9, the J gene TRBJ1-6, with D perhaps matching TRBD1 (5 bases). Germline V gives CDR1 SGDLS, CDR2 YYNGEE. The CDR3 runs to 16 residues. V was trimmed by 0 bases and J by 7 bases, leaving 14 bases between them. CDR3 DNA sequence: TGTGCCAGCAGCGTAGAAGGTCAGGGCTTCAATTCACCCCTCCACTTT. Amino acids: CASSVEGQGFNSPLHF.

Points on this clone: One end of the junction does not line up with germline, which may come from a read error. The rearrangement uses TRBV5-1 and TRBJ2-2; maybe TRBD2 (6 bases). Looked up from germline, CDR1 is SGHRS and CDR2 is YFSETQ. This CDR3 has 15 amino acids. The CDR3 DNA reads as TGCCCCAGCACCGACGCCGGGAGACTCTCCGGGGAGCTGTTTTTT. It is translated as CPSTDAGRLSGELFF.

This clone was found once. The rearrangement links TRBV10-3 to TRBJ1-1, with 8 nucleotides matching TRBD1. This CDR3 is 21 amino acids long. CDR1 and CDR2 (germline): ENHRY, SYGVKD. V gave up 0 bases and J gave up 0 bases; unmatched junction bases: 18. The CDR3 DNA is TGTGCCATCAGTGAGTCCCGTCCGCGAGCCGGGACAGGAGGCATGAACACTGAAGCTTTCTTT. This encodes CAISESRPRAGTGGMNTEAFF.

Here the CDR3 DNA reads TGTGCCTGGAGTGGGGGCAGGGATACGCAGTATTTT. It specifies CAWSGGRDTQYF. The chain combines TRBV30 with TRBJ2-3, with a tentative D call TRBD1 (5 bases). Looked up from germline, CDR1 is GTSNPN and CDR2 is SVGIG (reference sequence). CDR3 length: 12 residues. V was clipped by 1 base and J by 6 bases, with 8 bases between them.

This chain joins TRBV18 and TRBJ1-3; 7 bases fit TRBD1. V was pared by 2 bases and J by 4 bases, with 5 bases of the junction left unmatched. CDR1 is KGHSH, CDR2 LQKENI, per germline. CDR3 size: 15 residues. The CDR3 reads CASSPTGVKGNTIYF. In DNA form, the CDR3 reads TGTGCCAGCTCACCAACAGGGGTTAAAGGAAACACCATATATTTT.

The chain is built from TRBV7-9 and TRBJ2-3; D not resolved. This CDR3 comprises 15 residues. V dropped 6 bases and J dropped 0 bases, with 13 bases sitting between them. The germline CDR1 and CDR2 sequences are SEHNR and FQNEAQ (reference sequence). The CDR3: CASSYDTRSTDTQYF. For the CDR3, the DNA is TGTGCCAGCAGTTATGACACCCGTAGCACAGATACGCAGTATTTT.

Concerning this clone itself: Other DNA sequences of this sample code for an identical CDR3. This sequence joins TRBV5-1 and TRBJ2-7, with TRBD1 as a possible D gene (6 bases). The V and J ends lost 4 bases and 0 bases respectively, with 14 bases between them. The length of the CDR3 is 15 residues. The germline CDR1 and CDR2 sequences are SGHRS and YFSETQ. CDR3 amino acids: CASSPGDISSYEQYF. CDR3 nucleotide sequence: TGCGCCAGCAGCCCAGGGGACATAAGCTCCTACGAGCAGTACTTC.

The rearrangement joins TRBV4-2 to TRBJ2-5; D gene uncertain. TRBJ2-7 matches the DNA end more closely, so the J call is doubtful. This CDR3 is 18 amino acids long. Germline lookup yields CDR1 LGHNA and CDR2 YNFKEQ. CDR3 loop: CASSQEGRVGYNSYEQYF. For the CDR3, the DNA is TGTGCCAGCAGCCAAGAGGGTCGGGTCGGATATAACTCCTACGAGCAGTACTTC.